This TCR beta chain was identified in a study of OX40 agonist ivuxolimab in advanced cancers. Overall study results and limits: On average, CD8+ T cells had more expanded clones than CD4+.

Sequencing was performed with immunoSEQ multiplex PCR; in TCRdb, only in-frame clones are kept and a portion is missing. The sample records around 80,000 clones, 87% being singletons. Comment on this clone: Its specificity is unknown.

Germline CDR1 LNHDA, CDR2 SQIVND (reference sequence). The CDR3 sequence is 16 residues long. V shed 4 bases and J 1 base; nucleotides not matched to a gene: 7. The specimen comprised CD4+ or CD8+ T cells sorted from blood, sampled in a trial of the OX40 agonist ivuxolimab. The sequence came from an adult with an advanced solid tumor such as melanoma, head and neck, liver or kidney cancer. The chain combines TRBV19 with TRBJ2-3; TRBD1 matches 8 bases. The DNA of the CDR3 is TGTGCCAGTAGTAAGGACAGGGTGAAAGGCACAGATACGCAGTATTTT. Its protein product is CASSKDRVKGTDTQYF.